The 15 T cell receptor beta chains below come from one sample, sequenced in a study of blood T cells in healthy people across ages. It was with a sample-barcoded 5' primer and a J-beta primer mix that a second PCR of roughly 6 to 12 cycles was run. TCRdb itself ran the 5' RACE reads through MiXCR, one entry per CDR3 protein. The table lists roughly 550,000 distinct CDR3 sequences, under 30% of them singletons. Separately, the same data were catalogued under a study of T cells of mothers and their children.

What was sequenced was blood. The receptors stem from a boy between 10 and 17 years old in good health.

The V gene is TRBV6-1, the J gene TRBJ1-2; 7 bases agree with TRBD1. The CDR3 has 14 amino acids. CDR1 and CDR2 (germline): MNHNS, SASEGT. V lost 7 bases, J lost 5 bases, and 10 bases stayed unmatched. The CDR3: CASNPGGNPYGYTF. In nucleotides, the CDR3 is TGTGCCAGCAATCCAGGGGGAAACCCATATGGCTACACCTTC.

This chain joins TRBV30 and TRBJ2-5; unclear D gene. V gave up 0 bases and J gave up 5 bases, with 7 bases separating them. Per germline, CDR1 GTSNPN and CDR2 SVGIG (reference sequence). The CDR3 has 12 residues. The CDR3 region has the DNA TGTGCCTGGAGTGTATCTCTTGAGACCCAGTACTTC. Its translation is CAWSVSLETQYF.

This clonotype showed up many times. The rearrangement joins TRBV4-3 to TRBJ2-2, with a possible D match to TRBD2 (5 bases). Trimming removed 3 bases from V and 1 base from J, with 12 bases in between. From germline, CDR1 is LGHNA and CDR2 YSLEER. The CDR3 runs 16 residues. The CDR3 loop is CASSQSQRRNTGELFF. In nucleotides, the CDR3 is TGCGCCAGCAGCCAGTCTCAGCGGAGGAACACCGGGGAGCTGTTTTTT.

The chain recombines TRBV7-9 with TRBJ2-6; D may be TRBD2 (7 bases). Germline assignment: CDR1 SEHNR and CDR2 FQNEAQ (reference sequence). Trimming took 5 bases from V and 0 from J, leaving 17 bases between them. The CDR3 totals 18 residues. Here the CDR3 reads CASSLRGGPHSGANVLTF. Written as DNA, the CDR3 is TGTGCCAGCAGCCTAAGGGGGGGGCCCCACTCTGGGGCCAACGTCCTGACTTTC.

This clonotype was seen a handful of times. This chain connects TRBV6-6 to TRBJ1-2; 7 nucleotides match TRBD1. Germline V gene lookup returns CDR1 MNHNY and CDR2 SVGAGI (reference sequence). V lost 6 bases to trimming and J lost 7 bases; unmatched junction nucleotides: 11. The CDR3 covers 14 residues. The chain's CDR3 is CASRTPTGRVGYTF. For the CDR3, the DNA is TGTGCCAGCAGAACCCCGACAGGGAGGGTTGGCTACACCTTC.

This clonotype has just a few counts. V is TRBV27 and J is TRBJ2-2; D call uncertain. V dropped 3 bases and J dropped 6 bases, with 8 bases sitting between them. Germline lookup yields CDR1 MNHEY and CDR2 SMNVEV (reference sequence). The CDR3 covers 13 residues. The DNA of the CDR3 is TGTGCCAGCAGTTTTGCGCGGTCCGGGGAGCTGTTTTTT. Its translation is CASSFARSGELFF.

This chain links TRBV14 with TRBJ2-5; no firm D call. In germline, CDR1 is SGHDN, CDR2 FVKESK. Between the trimmed V and J ends, which lost 0 bases and 5 bases, there was a span of 7 bases. The CDR3 is 13 amino acids. The CDR3 loop reads CASSQEYRETQYF. The CDR3 coding sequence is TGTGCCAGCAGCCAAGAATACCGGGAGACCCAGTACTTC.

The V gene is TRBV12-3 or TRBV12-4, the J gene TRBJ1-5, with TRBD1 identical over 9 bases. The CDR3 sequence is 15 residues long. Trimming at V came to 5 bases and at J to 3 bases, leaving 5 bases not matched to a gene. CDR3 residues: CASSLTGGDNQPQHF. CDR3 DNA sequence: TGTGCCAGCAGTCTGACAGGGGGAGACAATCAGCCCCAGCATTTT.

In DNA, the CDR3 is TGCGCCAGCAGCTTGGGATCCCCTACCTACGAGCAGTACTTC. As protein: CASSLGSPTYEQYF. The V and J genes are TRBV5-1 and TRBJ2-7; D gene ambiguous. Germline values: CDR1 SGHRS, CDR2 YFSETQ. The CDR3 sequence is 14 residues long. Trimming shortened V by 0 bases and J by 2 bases, and 9 bases separated the two germline ends. The full variable domain, completed using reference TRBV5-1 and TRBJ2-7, is KAGVTQTPRYLIKTRGQQVTLSCSPISGHRSVSWYQQTPGQGLQFLFEYFSETQRNKGNFPGRFSGRQFSNSRSEMNVSTLELGDSALYLCASSLGSPTYEQYFGPGTRLTVT.

The sample holds a few counts of this clonotype. The chain carries TRBV2 and TRBJ2-7, with 7 nucleotides matching TRBD1. The CDR3 is 12 amino acids. Looked up from germline, CDR1 is SNHLY and CDR2 is FYNNEI. The J segment lost 9 bases and the V segment lost 8 bases, leaving 10 bases of the junction unmatched. The chain's CDR3 is CASGRGGRAQYF. The CDR3, as DNA: TGTGCCAGCGGCAGAGGGGGCCGTGCGCAGTACTTC.

About this clonotype itself: A junction boundary mismatches the germline segment, possibly from a read error. The chain employs TRBV12-3 or TRBV12-4 and TRBJ2-4, with D perhaps given as TRBD1 or TRBD2 (6 bases each). This CDR3 spans 12 amino acids. Written as DNA, the CDR3 is TGTGCCGGCAGTTTAGGGGGGAACATTCAGTACTTC. As protein: CAGSLGGNIQYF.

The chain combines TRBV18 with TRBJ2-3; D unresolved. Germline V gene sequence: CDR1 KGHSH, CDR2 LQKENI. V was trimmed by 3 bases and J by 6 bases, leaving 7 bases between them. The CDR3 consists of 12 residues. The CDR3 DNA is TGTGCCAGCTCACCGACGAGCGATACGCAGTATTTT. Translating gives CASSPTSDTQYF. Full variable domain (missing parts from reference TRBV18 and TRBJ2-3): NAGVMQNPRHLVRRRGQEARLRCSPMKGHSHVYWYRQLPEEGLKFMVYLQKENIIDESGMPKERFSAEFPKEGPSILRIQQVVRGDSAAYFCASSPTSDTQYFGPGTRLTVL.

CDR3 bases: TGTGCCAGCAGTCCCGGGGGTCGAGTTGAAGCTTTCTTT. It translates to CASSPGGRVEAFF. The chain carries TRBV28 and TRBJ1-1, with a weak D call TRBD1 (5 bases). The germline V and J ends were trimmed by 5 bases and 7 bases, with 14 bases remaining between them. This CDR3 has 13 amino acids. The germline V gene encodes CDR1 MDHEN and CDR2 SYDVKM.

The V and J genes are TRBV7-2 and TRBJ1-4, with D hard to call. Trimming removed 2 bases at V and 0 bases at J, with 10 bases between. Per the germline V gene, CDR1 is SGHTA and CDR2 is FQGNSA. This CDR3 is built from 16 residues. CDR3 nucleotide sequence: TGTGCCAGCAGCTTAACACCCAGCGCAACTAATGAAAAACTGTTTTTT. It codes for CASSLTPSATNEKLFF. Full variable domain (outside the CDR3, taken from reference TRBV7-2 and TRBJ1-4): GAGVSQSPSNKVTEKGKDVELRCDPISGHTALYWYRQSLGQGLEFLIYFQGNSAPDKSGLPSDRFSAERTGGSVSTLTIQRTQQEDSAVYLCASSLTPSATNEKLFFGSGTQLSVL.

This clonotype was counted a few times. The V call is TRBV5-1, the J call TRBJ2-1; D call uncertain. Per the germline V gene, CDR1 is SGHRS and CDR2 is YFSETQ. This CDR3 has 16 residues. The V gene lost 4 bases and the J gene lost 8 bases, with 22 bases spanning the gap. This chain's CDR3 is CASSMRYTGEEDEQFF. The CDR3 DNA follows: TGCGCCAGCAGCATGAGATACACCGGAGAAGAGGATGAGCAGTTCTTC.